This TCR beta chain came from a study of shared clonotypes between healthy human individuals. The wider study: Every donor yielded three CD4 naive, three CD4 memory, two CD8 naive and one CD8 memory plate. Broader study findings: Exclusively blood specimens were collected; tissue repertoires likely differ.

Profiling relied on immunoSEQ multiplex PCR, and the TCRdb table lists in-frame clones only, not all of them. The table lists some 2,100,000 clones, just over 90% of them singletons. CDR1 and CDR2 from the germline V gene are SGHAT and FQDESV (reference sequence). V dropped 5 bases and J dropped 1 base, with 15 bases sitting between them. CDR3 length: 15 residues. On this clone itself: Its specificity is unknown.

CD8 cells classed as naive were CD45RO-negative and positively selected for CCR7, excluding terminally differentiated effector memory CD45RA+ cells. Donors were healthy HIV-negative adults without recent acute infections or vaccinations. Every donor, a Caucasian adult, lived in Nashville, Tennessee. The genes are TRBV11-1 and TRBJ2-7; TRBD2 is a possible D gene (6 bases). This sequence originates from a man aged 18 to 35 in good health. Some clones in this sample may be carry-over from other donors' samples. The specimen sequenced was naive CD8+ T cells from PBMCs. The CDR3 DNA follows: TGTGCCAGCAGCACGGTCGAGGGGAGGTCCTACGAGCAGTACTTC. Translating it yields CASSTVEGRSYEQYF.